The 25 T cell receptor beta chains below were found in one sample sequenced in a study of blood T cell repertoires in COVID-19 (dated by TCRdb to about 2020). Libraries came from the immunoSEQ multiplex PCR assay. The table comes from immuneACCESS by way of TCRdb, which keeps in-frame sequences with V and J called. Part of the clones is missing from these tables; in studies checked, under half for an unresolved V gene and the rest for unknown reasons. This sample has 130,000 to 150,000 clones in its table, and about 87% of those were observed once. Clones ranked in the top ten supply roughly 8% of the sample. The specimen was peripheral blood. The receptors here all came from a woman aged 50 to 60 with active or convalescent COVID-19.

This clone was recorded once. The rearrangement links TRBV7-8 to TRBJ2-1; D not certain. CDR3 size: 12 residues. V lost 5 bases and J 6 bases, leaving 8 bases between the germline ends. Germline lookup yields CDR1 SGHVS and CDR2 FQNEAQ. The chain's CDR3 is CASSPQINEQFF. Here the CDR3 DNA reads TGTGCCAGCAGCCCCCAAATCAATGAGCAGTTCTTC.

V gene TRBV28 combines with J gene TRBJ2-1; TRBD2 is a possible D gene (6 bases). Germline values: CDR1 MDHEN, CDR2 SYDVKM. CDR3 length equals 13 residues. V was trimmed by 7 bases and J by 4 bases, leaving 11 bases between them. Here the CDR3 reads CASTTGVYNEQFF. The DNA for the CDR3 is TGTGCCAGCACGACGGGAGTATACAATGAGCAGTTCTTC.

V and J are TRBV28 and TRBJ2-7, with a tentative D call TRBD1 (5 bases). The CDR3 is 12 amino acids. Per the germline V gene, CDR1 is MDHEN and CDR2 is SYDVKM. The V end lost 6 bases, the J end lost 4 bases, and 10 bases lay between the germline ends. DNA of the CDR3: TGTGCCAGCAGCCGTAGGGGATACGAGCAGTACTTC. This codes for CASSRRGYEQYF.

In DNA, the CDR3 is TGTGCCTGGAGTCCCGCCATCAGCTCTGGAAACACCATATATTTT. It yields the protein CAWSPAISSGNTIYF. The chain couples TRBV30 to TRBJ1-3; D call uncertain. The CDR3 runs to 15 residues. Trimming shortened V by 2 bases and J by 0 bases, and 11 bases separated the two germline ends. Germline CDR1 is GTSNPN and CDR2 is SVGIG (reference sequence). The whole variable domain, remainder taken from reference TRBV30 and TRBJ1-3, is SQTIHQWPATLVQPVGSPLSLECTVEGTSNPNLYWYRQAAGRGLQLLFYSVGIGQISSEVPQNLSASRPQDRQFILSSKKLLLSDSGFYLCAWSPAISSGNTIYFGEGSWLTVV.

V is TRBV10-2 and J is TRBJ2-7; 8 bases fit TRBD1. The V gene's germline CDR1 is WSHSY and CDR2 SAAADI. V was clipped by 6 bases and J by 0 bases; unmatched bases: 16. This CDR3 is 18 amino acids long. Here the CDR3 DNA reads TGCGCCAGCAGCGACAGGGGTATATTGAGTTTCTCCTCCTACGAGCAGTACTTC. It is translated as CASSDRGILSFSSYEQYF.

This clone has only one observation. The rearrangement links TRBV5-4 to TRBJ2-3, with 8 bases fitting TRBD2. CDR3 size: 15 residues. The J segment lost 3 bases and the V segment lost 4 bases, leaving 7 bases of the junction unmatched. Germline CDR1 reads SGHNT; CDR2 reads YYREEE (reference sequence). DNA for the CDR3: TGTGCCAGCAGCCGGAGCGGGAGTGCGACAGATACGCAGTATTTT. It is translated as CASSRSGSATDTQYF. The full variable domain, completed using reference TRBV5-4 and TRBJ2-3, is ETGVTQSPTHLIKTRGQQVTLRCSSQSGHNTVSWYQQALGQGPQFIFQYYREEENGRGNFPPRFSGLQFPNYSSELNVNALELDDSALYLCASSRSGSATDTQYFGPGTRLTVL.

This clone appeared once. This chain links TRBV25-1 with TRBJ1-3, with D hard to call. The CDR3 loop spans 15 amino acids. Germline V CDR1 and CDR2: MGHDK, SYGVNS. V was pared by 3 bases and J by 0 bases, with 9 bases between. CDR3 protein: CASSDTGSSGNTIYF. CDR3 nucleotides: TGTGCCAGCAGTGATACGGGAAGCTCTGGAAACACCATATATTTT.

This chain connects TRBV19 to TRBJ1-1, with D hard to call. Germline CDR1 and CDR2: LNHDA and SQIVND (reference sequence). Trimming removed 2 bases at V and 5 bases at J, with 9 bases between. CDR3 length: 13 residues. DNA for the CDR3: TGTGCCAGTAGTATACGGGGAGCAACTGAAGCTTTCTTT. This codes for CASSIRGATEAFF. The whole variable domain, filled in from reference TRBV19 and TRBJ1-1, reads DGGITQSPKYLFRKEGQNVTLSCEQNLNHDAMYWYRQDPGQGLRLIYYSQIVNDFQKGDIAEGYSVSREKKESFPLTVTSAQKNPTAFYLCASSIRGATEAFFGQGTRLTVV.

This clone was recorded once. The gene calls are TRBV7-8 and TRBJ1-5; 7 bases agree with TRBD1. Germline CDR1 SGHVS, CDR2 FQNEAQ. Unmatched junction bases numbered 7, after V lost 5 bases and J lost 6 bases. The CDR3 covers 14 residues. The CDR3 here is CASSKDRLPQPQHF. The CDR3 nucleotides read TGTGCCAGCAGCAAGGACAGGTTGCCTCAGCCCCAGCATTTT.

The chain employs TRBV4-1 and TRBJ1-1; tentatively, D is TRBD1 (6 bases). Looked up from germline, CDR1 is MGHRA and CDR2 is YSYEKL. The CDR3 has 16 amino acids. Trimming pared 0 bases from V and 5 bases from J, leaving 16 bases between. Here the CDR3 reads CASSQETGPGTTEAFF. CDR3 sequence (DNA): TGCGCCAGCAGCCAAGAAACAGGACCGGGGACAACTGAAGCTTTCTTT.

This sequence joins TRBV7-9 and TRBJ2-7, with TRBD1 matching 10 bases. V was pared by 1 base and J by 5 bases, with 5 bases of the junction left unmatched. CDR1 SEHNR and CDR2 FQNEAQ come from the germline V gene (reference sequence). The length of the CDR3 is 15 residues. Here the CDR3 DNA reads TGTGCCAGCAGCTTAGTTTGGGACAGGGGCGACGAGCAGTACTTC. It encodes CASSLVWDRGDEQYF.

This clone was detected once. In DNA form, the CDR3 reads TGTGCCAGCAGTTTTAGCGGGAACTACAATGAGCAGTTCTTC. It translates to CASSFSGNYNEQFF. This chain joins TRBV28 and TRBJ2-1; 8 nucleotides agree with TRBD2. Germline CDR1 MDHEN, CDR2 SYDVKM. The V gene end was trimmed by 3 bases and the J gene end by 3 bases; junction bases not matched to a gene: 1. This CDR3 is built from 14 residues.

As to this clone: The sample contains more than one DNA sequence encoding this CDR3. V usage is TRBV7-9 and J usage is TRBJ1-1; TRBD1 matches at 8 bases. The CDR3 runs 15 residues. Losses at the gene ends were 0 bases for V and 2 bases for J; bases not matched to a gene: 2. In germline, CDR1 is SEHNR, CDR2 FQNEAQ (reference sequence). CDR3 residues: CASSLATGANTEAFF. CDR3 DNA: TGTGCCAGCAGCTTAGCGACAGGGGCTAACACTGAAGCTTTCTTT.

The gene calls are TRBV10-2 and TRBJ1-1; D gene uncertain. V lost 8 bases and J lost 0, with 16 bases in between. Germline CDR1 reads WSHSY; CDR2 reads SAAADI. This CDR3 is 15 amino acids long. The CDR3 loop reads CASSPVTEMNTEAFF. In DNA, the CDR3 is TGCGCCAGCTCGCCTGTAACAGAAATGAACACTGAAGCTTTCTTT.

The V call is TRBV28, the J call TRBJ1-2; no clear D gene. The CDR3 covers 13 residues. Germline assignment: CDR1 MDHEN and CDR2 SYDVKM. V was cut by 6 bases and J by 7 bases, with 15 bases left in between. This CDR3 is CASRPDGGSGYTF. DNA for the CDR3: TGTGCCAGCAGACCGGATGGAGGGAGTGGCTACACCTTC.

V usage is TRBV30 and J usage is TRBJ1-6; D gene uncertain. This CDR3 region has 16 residues. V shed 1 base and J shed 0 bases, with 10 bases lying between them. The germline V gene has CDR1 GTSNPN and CDR2 SVGIG (reference sequence). In nucleotides, the CDR3 is TGTGCCTGGAGTGCCACACAGAGCTCCTATAATTCACCCCTCCACTTT. Its protein product is CAWSATQSSYNSPLHF.

V usage is TRBV5-1 and J usage is TRBJ1-5; TRBD1 agrees at 7 bases. Germline CDR1 is SGHRS and CDR2 is YFSETQ. V lost 3 bases, J lost 5 bases, and 8 bases stayed unmatched. There are 15 residues in the CDR3. This CDR3 is CASSSEGQPHQPQHF. As DNA, the CDR3 is TGCGCCAGCAGCTCGGAGGGACAGCCTCATCAGCCCCAGCATTTT.

This chain links TRBV6-2 or TRBV6-3 with TRBJ1-1; D is undetermined. This CDR3 comprises 13 residues. Trimming stripped 3 bases from V and 6 bases from J, with 11 bases between. Germline CDR1 reads MNHEY; CDR2 reads SVGEGT. The CDR3 reads CASSYGRSAEAFF. CDR3 nucleotides: TGTGCCAGCAGTTATGGCCGAAGCGCTGAAGCTTTCTTT.

V is TRBV5-4 and J is TRBJ2-2; 12 bases align to TRBD2. The CDR3 runs to 17 residues. Germline V CDR1 and CDR2: SGHNT, YYREEE (reference sequence). The J segment lost 5 bases and the V segment lost 0 bases, leaving 5 bases of the junction unmatched. The CDR3 DNA reads TGTGCCAGCAGCTTGGGACTAGCGGGGGCTCGGACCGGGGAGCTGTTTTTT. Residues: CASSLGLAGARTGELFF. The full variable domain, completed using reference TRBV5-4 and TRBJ2-2, is ETGVTQSPTHLIKTRGQQVTLRCSSQSGHNTVSWYQQALGQGPQFIFQYYREEENGRGNFPPRFSGLQFPNYSSELNVNALELDDSALYLCASSLGLAGARTGELFFGEGSRLTVL.

The chain carries TRBV30 and TRBJ1-1; D perhaps matches TRBD1 (5 bases). Germline V gene sequence: CDR1 GTSNPN, CDR2 SVGIG (reference sequence). This CDR3 contains 11 residues. Trimming took off 1 base at V and 8 bases at J, with 8 bases between the two ends. CDR3 coding DNA: TGTGCCTGGAGTGAGGAGGGGGAAGCTTTCTTT. This encodes CAWSEEGEAFF.

The V and J genes are TRBV7-2 and TRBJ1-1, with TRBD1 as a possible D gene (5 bases). CDR1 SGHTA and CDR2 FQGNSA come from the germline V gene. This CDR3 has 13 amino acids. Deletions cut 5 bases from V and 7 bases from J, with 14 bases between. This CDR3 reads CASSPARGVEAFF. As DNA, the CDR3 is TGTGCCAGCAGCCCAGCCCGGGGGGTTGAAGCTTTCTTT.

The chain links TRBV20-1 to TRBJ2-7; no clear D. CDR1 DFQATT and CDR2 SNEGSKA come from the germline V gene (reference sequence). V lost 1 base and J lost 7, with 8 bases in between. The CDR3 has 11 residues. Written as DNA, the CDR3 is TGCAGTGCTAGAGCCGGTGGTGAGCAGTACTTC. It yields the protein CSARAGGEQYF.

The chain employs TRBV28 and TRBJ2-2, with TRBD1 matching over 9 bases. This CDR3 is built from 16 residues. Germline V gene sequence: CDR1 MDHEN, CDR2 SYDVKM. After removal of 6 bases from V and 7 bases from J, the junction contained 12 bases not matched to a gene. The CDR3 loop is CASRGQGSLTGGELFF. CDR3 sequence (DNA): TGTGCCAGCAGGGGACAGGGATCCCTTACGGGCGGGGAGCTGTTTTTT.

The CDR3 spells CASSPREIGANYGYTF. CDR3 DNA: TGTGCCAGCAGCCCTCGGGAGATAGGGGCGAACTATGGCTACACCTTC. The genes are TRBV2 and TRBJ1-2; D may be TRBD1 (5 bases). Trimming stripped 6 bases from V and 2 bases from J, with 19 bases between. This CDR3 region has 16 residues. Germline assignment: CDR1 SNHLY and CDR2 FYNNEI. Looking up the rest from reference TRBV2 and TRBJ1-2 gives the full variable domain: EPEVTQTPSHQVTQMGQEVILRCVPISNHLYFYWYRQILGQKVEFLVSFYNNEISEKSEIFDDQFSVERPDGSNFTLKIRSTKLEDSAMYFCASSPREIGANYGYTFGSGTRLTVV.

The CDR3 loop is CASRSPGHEKLFF. The DNA of the CDR3 is TGTGCCAGCCGCTCCCCTGGGCATGAAAAACTGTTTTTT. The chain combines TRBV12-3 or TRBV12-4 with TRBJ1-4; D gene unclear. V lost 8 bases, J lost 6 bases, and 13 bases lay in between. The CDR3 runs to 13 residues.